These 30 T cell receptor beta chains came from one sample sequenced in a study of blood T cell repertoires in COVID-19. Repertoires were generated with immunoSEQ multiplex PCR, while TCRdb's copy carries only in-frame clones and drops some. Found here are 110,000 or so clones, approximately 80% of them singletons; the top ten hold 2.5%. Sequencing input: peripheral blood. Receptors were obtained from a man in his fifties with acute or convalescent COVID-19.

The chain employs TRBV2 and TRBJ2-7, with D unresolved. This CDR3 contains 11 residues. With 6 bases removed from V and 0 bases from J, the gap between germline ends came to 3 bases. CDR1 is SNHLY, CDR2 FYNNEI, per germline. DNA for the CDR3: TGTGCCAGCAGCAACTCCTACGAGCAGTACTTC. Its protein is CASSNSYEQYF.

V is TRBV7-3 and J is TRBJ2-7, with 8 bases aligning to TRBD1. In germline, CDR1 is SGHTA, CDR2 FQGTGA. Unmatched junction bases numbered 4, after V lost 2 bases and J lost 1 base. The CDR3 length is 15 residues. CDR3 region: CASSLAGGESYEQYF. In DNA, the CDR3 is TGTGCCAGCAGCTTAGCAGGGGGCGAATCCTACGAGCAGTACTTC.

The V and J genes are TRBV28 and TRBJ1-4, with 8 bases lining up with TRBD1. Germline CDR1 reads MDHEN; CDR2 reads SYDVKM. With 0 bases clipped from V and 5 bases from J, the junction kept 8 bases outside the gene matches. The CDR3 covers 17 residues. The CDR3 reads CASSLWGLAGGNEKLFF. The DNA of the CDR3 is TGTGCCAGCAGTTTATGGGGTCTGGCAGGGGGCAATGAAAAACTGTTTTTT.

V gene TRBV3-1 (or the pseudogene TRBV3-2) combines with J gene TRBJ2-5; 7 bases fit TRBD2. This CDR3 spans 16 amino acids. Germline loops: CDR1 LGHDT, CDR2 YNNKEL (reference sequence). The ends lost 1 base at V and 2 bases at J; junction bases unmatched: 7. Written as DNA, the CDR3 is TGTGCCAGCAGCCAAGGGGCAACTAGCGAACAAGAGACCCAGTACTTC. Protein sequence: CASSQGATSEQETQYF.

The chain joins TRBV11-2 to TRBJ2-7; 8 positions match TRBD1. Germline CDR1 reads SGHAT; CDR2 reads FQNNGV. The length of the CDR3 is 15 residues. V was clipped by 1 base and J by 2 bases; unmatched bases: 4. CDR3 DNA sequence: TGTGCCAGCAGCTTAGGTCGGACAGGGACCTACGAGCAGTACTTC. It yields the protein CASSLGRTGTYEQYF.

This clone was found once. The rearrangement links TRBV19 to TRBJ2-1; D may be TRBD2 (6 bases). CDR1 is LNHDA and CDR2 is SQIVND in the germline V gene (reference sequence). The V end lost 1 base, the J end lost 0 bases, and 7 bases lay between the germline ends. There are 15 residues in the CDR3. CDR3 nucleotide sequence: TGTGCCAGTAGTATAGGAGCGGGCTCCTACAATGAGCAGTTCTTC. It yields the protein CASSIGAGSYNEQFF.

The chain employs TRBV10-3 and TRBJ2-3, with 9 bases identical to TRBD2. Looked up from germline, CDR1 is ENHRY and CDR2 is SYGVKD. The CDR3 has 18 amino acids. The junction had 12 bases not matched to a gene; V was cut back by 0 bases and J by 5 bases. The CDR3: CAISESMAGGGDGDTQYF. The CDR3 region has the DNA TGTGCCATCAGTGAGTCGATGGCGGGCGGGGGGGATGGAGATACGCAGTATTTT.

The chain combines TRBV7-2 with TRBJ1-4; D gene ambiguous. Germline-derived CDR1 and CDR2 are SGHTA and FQGNSA. V lost 5 bases and J 5 bases, leaving 18 bases between the germline ends. CDR3 length: 16 residues. CDR3 amino acids: CASSPRGGWENEKLFF. The CDR3 bases are TGTGCCAGCAGCCCCCGGGGAGGGTGGGAAAATGAAAAACTGTTTTTT. Full variable domain (missing parts from reference TRBV7-2 and TRBJ1-4): GAGVSQSPSNKVTEKGKDVELRCDPISGHTALYWYRQSLGQGLEFLIYFQGNSAPDKSGLPSDRFSAERTGGSVSTLTIQRTQQEDSAVYLCASSPRGGWENEKLFFGSGTQLSVL.

This rearrangement joins TRBV2 to TRBJ1-5; no clear D. CDR1 is SNHLY and CDR2 is FYNNEI in the germline V gene. The V and J ends lost 2 bases and 5 bases respectively, with 10 bases between them. The CDR3 is made up of 14 amino acids. The CDR3: CASSEMTPYQPQHF. Here the CDR3 DNA reads TGTGCCAGCAGTGAAATGACACCTTATCAGCCCCAGCATTTT.

This clone was seen once. The CDR3 DNA reads as TGTGCCAGCCGGGGGACAGGTGATAATCAGCCCCAGCATTTT. Amino acids: CASRGTGDNQPQHF. The J gene is TRBJ1-5, the V gene TRBV7-9, with 8 bases that match TRBD1. The CDR3 has 14 amino acids. V trimming: 8 bases; J trimming: 4 bases; junction bases outside the gene matches: 7. Germline V gene sequence: CDR1 SEHNR, CDR2 FQNEAQ (reference sequence).

The rearrangement links TRBV6-5 to TRBJ1-4, with 8 bases lining up with TRBD1. Germline V gene lookup returns CDR1 MNHEY and CDR2 SVGAGI. The CDR3 extends over 15 amino acids. Unmatched junction bases numbered 8, after V lost 5 bases and J lost 6 bases. CDR3 DNA: TGTGCCAGCAGTATCGGACAGGGAGGCCATGAAAAACTGTTTTTT. This encodes CASSIGQGGHEKLFF.

The CDR3 sequence: CASSSLRESYNEQFF. As DNA, the CDR3 is TGTGCCAGCAGCTCTCTCCGGGAGTCCTACAATGAGCAGTTCTTC. V usage is TRBV2 and J usage is TRBJ2-1, with D perhaps TRBD2 (6 bases). Germline CDR1 is SNHLY and CDR2 is FYNNEI. The V gene lost 6 bases and the J gene lost 1 base, with 13 bases spanning the gap. This CDR3 spans 15 amino acids.

The gene calls are TRBV27 and TRBJ1-6, with TRBD1 matching over 10 bases. Germline V gene sequence: CDR1 MNHEY, CDR2 SMNVEV (reference sequence). The CDR3 is 18 amino acids. The V gene end was trimmed by 4 bases and the J gene end by 7 bases; junction bases not matched to a gene: 13. The CDR3 DNA follows: TGTGCCAGCAGTTCGGGGGGGGGACAGGGGATATGGAATTCACCCCTCCACTTT. Translating it yields CASSSGGGQGIWNSPLHF.

The chain links TRBV9 to TRBJ1-2; 7 bases match TRBD1. This CDR3 is 13 amino acids long. Trimming removed 4 bases from V and 3 bases from J; junction bases left unmatched: 3. CDR1 SGDLS and CDR2 YYNGEE come from the germline V gene. CDR3 nucleotide sequence: TGTGCCAGCAGCCCGGGGACAGACTATGGCTACACCTTC. This encodes CASSPGTDYGYTF.

In its sample, this clone was seen a few times. The chain carries TRBV12-5 and TRBJ1-6; no clear D gene. This CDR3 contains 13 residues. Looked up from germline, CDR1 is LGHNT and CDR2 is FRNRAP. The ends were cut back, 6 bases at V and 4 bases at J, with 7 bases in the middle. The CDR3, as DNA: TGTGCTAGTGGCTCGACTTATAATTCACCCCTCCACTTT. Residues: CASGSTYNSPLHF.

This sequence joins TRBV7-9 and TRBJ2-5; TRBD2 is a possible D gene (7 bases). V was trimmed by 5 bases and J by 4 bases, leaving 23 bases between them. The CDR3 runs to 17 residues. CDR1 is SEHNR, CDR2 FQNEAQ, per germline (reference sequence). The CDR3, as DNA: TGTGCCAGCAGCCTTCGAGGGGGGAGGGAGAATCGAGAGACCCAGTACTTC. Translated: CASSLRGGRENRETQYF.

The chain joins TRBV5-1 to TRBJ1-1; 9 bases are a match to TRBD1. CDR1 SGHRS and CDR2 YFSETQ come from the germline V gene. V dropped 7 bases and J dropped 6; count of bases not matched to a gene: 10. CDR3 length equals 14 residues. CDR3 protein: CASETPGQGPEAFF. The CDR3 bases are TGCGCCAGCGAGACCCCGGGACAGGGCCCTGAAGCTTTCTTT.

V is TRBV2 and J is TRBJ1-6; D unresolved. CDR1 is SNHLY, CDR2 FYNNEI, per germline. The CDR3 sequence is 16 residues long. Trimming left V 6 bases short and J 0 bases short, with 12 bases between. The CDR3 DNA sequence: TGTGCCAGCAGAGGACTGTCGAGCTCCTATAATTCACCCCTCCACTTT. Amino acids: CASRGLSSSYNSPLHF.

V gene TRBV5-1 combines with J gene TRBJ2-5; D remains ambiguous. From germline, CDR1 is SGHRS and CDR2 YFSETQ. This CDR3 is 13 amino acids long. The V gene lost 2 bases and the J gene lost 1 base, with 6 bases spanning the gap. Here the CDR3 DNA reads TGCGCCAGCAGCTTAGACACCCAAGAGACCCAGTACTTC. This codes for CASSLDTQETQYF.

The chain employs TRBV5-1 and TRBJ1-5; D gene ambiguous. Germline assignment: CDR1 SGHRS and CDR2 YFSETQ. This CDR3 comprises 16 residues. V was trimmed by 1 base and J by 4 bases, leaving 15 bases between them. DNA of the CDR3: TGCGCCAGCAGCTTGAGCGGTCCGGCACATAATCAGCCCCAGCATTTT. Its protein product is CASSLSGPAHNQPQHF.

J is TRBJ2-7 and V is TRBV3-1 (or the pseudogene TRBV3-2); 7 bases agree with TRBD2. CDR3 length: 14 amino acids. Germline CDR1 LGHDT, CDR2 YNNKEL (reference sequence). The ends lost 2 bases at V and 2 bases at J; junction bases unmatched: 3. CDR3 loop: CASSQSGNTYEQYF. CDR3 sequence (DNA): TGTGCCAGCAGCCAAAGCGGGAACACCTACGAGCAGTACTTC.

V is TRBV11-2 and J is TRBJ1-1; maybe TRBD1 (6 bases). Germline CDR1 and CDR2: SGHAT and FQNNGV. The V gene lost 5 bases and the J gene lost 5 bases, with 12 bases spanning the gap. This CDR3 spans 13 amino acids. Here the CDR3 reads CASSQQGGTEAFF. The CDR3 nucleotides are TGTGCCAGCAGCCAACAGGGAGGGACTGAAGCTTTCTTT.

Remarks on this clone: The identical CDR3 is also encoded by other nucleotide sequences in the sample. V usage is TRBV4-2 and J usage is TRBJ1-1; D perhaps matches TRBD1 (5 bases). Germline lookup yields CDR1 LGHNA and CDR2 YNFKEQ. This CDR3 is built from 13 residues. The V and J ends lost 0 bases and 6 bases respectively, with 8 bases between them. This CDR3 is CASSQDQGSEAFF. The CDR3 DNA reads TGTGCCAGCAGCCAAGATCAGGGCTCTGAAGCTTTCTTT.

The CDR3 sequence is CASSQRDRGGTEAFF. The DNA for the CDR3 is TGTGCCAGCAGCCAAAGGGACAGGGGTGGGACTGAAGCTTTCTTT. The V gene is TRBV3-1 (or the pseudogene TRBV3-2), the J gene TRBJ1-1, with 10 bases aligning to TRBD1. V shed 2 bases and J 5 bases; nucleotides not matched to a gene: 5. The CDR3 has 15 residues. The germline V gene has CDR1 LGHDT and CDR2 YNNKEL (reference sequence).

The V and J genes are TRBV19 and TRBJ1-2, with 7 nucleotides matching TRBD1. V lost 3 bases to trimming and J lost 3 bases; unmatched junction nucleotides: 10. The CDR3 has 16 amino acids. The V gene's germline CDR1 is LNHDA and CDR2 SQIVND (reference sequence). CDR3 nucleotides: TGTGCCAGTAGTATCGAAACAGGGGATGCCGACTATGGCTACACCTTC. It encodes CASSIETGDADYGYTF.

Only one count was recorded for this clone. The chain has TRBV2 and TRBJ2-1; 10 bases match TRBD1. Trimming took 6 bases from V and 10 from J; bases not matched to a gene: 9. Germline V lookup: CDR1 SNHLY, CDR2 FYNNEI. This CDR3 spans 14 amino acids. The DNA of the CDR3 is TGTGCCAGCAGGCTGGACAGGGGGTTAGGAGAGCAGTTCTTC. Translation: CASRLDRGLGEQFF.

The rearrangement uses TRBV5-3 and TRBJ1-5; 7 bases are shared with TRBD1. TRBV5-3 is designated an ORF whose function remains uncertain. After removal of 5 bases from V and 0 bases from J, the junction contained 8 bases not matched to a gene. There are 16 residues in the CDR3. The CDR3 DNA follows: TGTGCCAGAAGATCGACAGGGTTTTATAGCAATCAGCCCCAGCATTTT. Its protein is CARRSTGFYSNQPQHF.

The chain joins TRBV5-1 to TRBJ1-4; no definite D call. The CDR3 is made up of 15 amino acids. Trimming shortened V by 0 bases and J by 6 bases, and 12 bases separated the two germline ends. Germline V gene sequence: CDR1 SGHRS, CDR2 YFSETQ. This CDR3 reads CASSLEGWRDEKLFF. CDR3 bases: TGCGCCAGCAGCTTGGAAGGGTGGCGGGATGAAAAACTGTTTTTT.

The gene calls are TRBV12-3 or TRBV12-4 and TRBJ1-2; 7 bases align to TRBD1. The CDR3 extends over 12 amino acids. V dropped 4 bases and J dropped 8; count of bases not matched to a gene: 4. This CDR3 reads CASSSRGRGYTF. As DNA, the CDR3 is TGTGCCAGCAGTTCGAGGGGGCGCGGCTACACCTTC.

The V call is TRBV2, the J call TRBJ2-7; the D gene is possibly TRBD2 (6 bases). Germline CDR1 SNHLY, CDR2 FYNNEI. The CDR3 spans 14 residues. Trimming removed 3 bases at V and 3 bases at J, with 12 bases between. The DNA for the CDR3 is TGTGCCAGCAGTGACACTAGCAGCTACTACGAGCAGTACTTC. It translates to CASSDTSSYYEQYF.